This T cell receptor beta chain stems from a study of T cell clusters in autoimmune cytopenias. One tube held mixed TRB-A and TRB-B primer pools for touch-down PCR. Using the multiplex PCR reads, TCRdb records one entry per CDR3 protein without DNA. The sample data list 5,500 to 8,000 distinct CDR3 sequences. Germline-derived CDR1 and CDR2 are SGHTA and FQGNSA. The CDR3 runs to 13 residues. This clonotype ranks as medium-sized in terms of frequency. TRB was amplified from about 270 ng of peripheral blood genomic DNA per sample. In addition, the sample was reused for a study of T cell repertoires in aging, cancer and after chemotherapy.

The clonotype originates from a human donor in good health. Material: peripheral blood. V and J are TRBV7-2 and TRBJ2-5; TCRdb returns TRBD1, unconfirmable since there is no DNA. CDR3: CASSLAREETQYF.